This T cell receptor (beta chain) emerged from a study of beta chain features in type 1 diabetes. Study-level information: Across the samples, 107,917,701 sorted cells were examined in total.

Isolated RNA was reverse transcribed in full, so expressed TCRB transcripts were sequenced. The repertoire was sequenced with immunoSEQ multiplex PCR; TCRdb's copy has only in-frame clones and lacks some. Here the sample spans 450,000 or so clones, over 9.5% being singletons. CDR1 SGHNT and CDR2 YYREEE come from the germline V gene (reference sequence). Trimming stripped 5 bases from V and 5 bases from J, with 19 bases between. There are 15 residues in the CDR3. The V gene is TRBV5-4, the J gene TRBJ2-5; D tentatively reads TRBD1 or TRBD2 (5 bases each). The TCR comes from a woman between 18 and 29 years old in good health. The sample consisted of naive CD4+ T cells from blood. CDR3 sequence (DNA): TGTGCCAGCAGACAGGACACAGGAGGCGGCGAGACCCAGTACTTC. Its translation is CASRQDTGGGETQYF.